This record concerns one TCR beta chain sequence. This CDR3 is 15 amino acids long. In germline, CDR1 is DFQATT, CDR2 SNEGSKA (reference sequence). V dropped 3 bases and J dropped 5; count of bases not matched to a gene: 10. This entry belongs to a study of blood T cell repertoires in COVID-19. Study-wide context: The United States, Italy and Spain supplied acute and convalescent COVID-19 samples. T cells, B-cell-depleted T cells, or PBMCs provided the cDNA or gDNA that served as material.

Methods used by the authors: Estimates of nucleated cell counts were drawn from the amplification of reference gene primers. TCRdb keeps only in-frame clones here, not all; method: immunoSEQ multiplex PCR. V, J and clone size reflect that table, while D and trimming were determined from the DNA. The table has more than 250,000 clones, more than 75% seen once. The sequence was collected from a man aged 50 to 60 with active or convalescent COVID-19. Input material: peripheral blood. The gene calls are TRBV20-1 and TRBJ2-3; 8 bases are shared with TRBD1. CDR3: CSASTLAGGRDTQYF. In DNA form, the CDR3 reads TGCAGTGCTAGTACGCTGGCAGGGGGCAGAGATACGCAGTATTTT.